This T cell receptor beta chain was sequenced during a study of T cells expressing NK-cell markers. The CDR3 sequence is 13 residues long. After re-calling the 5' RACE reads, TCRdb lists one entry per CDR3 protein, DNA absent. Its listing shows 400,000 to 450,000 distinct CDR3 sequences. Remarks on this clonotype: The antigen is unknown.

The study, taken as a whole, reports: Expanded NKG2C+ T cell clones were not confirmed as HCMV-specific.

The chain recombines TRBV12-3 or TRBV12-4 with TRBJ2-6; TCRdb's assignment of TRBD1 cannot be checked, as there is no DNA. The sample comprised blood T cells: a sorted CD56 or NKG2C T cell subset, CD4+ or CD8+ T cells, or bulk PBMC T cells (not recorded which). The receptor was isolated from a woman aged 18 to 75 in good health. The CDR3: CASSSGTVNVLTF.